The entry below describes one T cell receptor (beta chain). Unique molecular identifiers were built into the TCRbeta library. Each CDR3 protein is one row after TCRdb ran MiXCR on the PCR reads. The data show about 400,000 distinct CDR3 sequences, with approximately 20% seen just once and over 3.5% held by the top ten. The CDR3 covers 19 residues. V lost 0 bases and J lost 1, with 20 bases in between. Germline V CDR1 and CDR2: ENHRY, SYGVKD. This sample was included in a study of T-cell reconstitution after alpha-beta-depleted transplantation in children. This sequence originates from a human donor who donated a stem cell graft to a child with acute myeloid leukemia. This chain uses TRBV10-3 with TRBJ2-3; D is possibly TRBD2 (5 bases). The source material was PBMCs from the stem cell graft donor, sampled from the stem cell graft. The DNA for the CDR3 is TGTGCCATCAGTGAGTCGTCGCTAGCCCATATGTCGGGCACAGATACGCAGTATTTT. Encoded protein: CAISESSLAHMSGTDTQYF.